These 11 T cell receptor beta chains came from one sample sequenced in a study of B cell selection in AIRE deficiency. Produced via immunoSEQ multiplex PCR; TCRdb's table is partial and in-frame only. The sample holds 20,000 to 25,000 clones, 97% seen once. CD4+CD127+ cells were sorted as the conventional CD4 T cells. Sequenced: conventional CD4+ T cells sorted from PBMCs. These receptors were collected from a human donor with AIRE deficiency.

J is TRBJ2-1 and V is TRBV2; tentatively, D is TRBD1 or TRBD2 (6 bases each). This CDR3 is built from 14 residues. V was clipped by 7 bases and J by 9 bases, with 19 bases between them. The germline gives CDR1 SNHLY, CDR2 FYNNEI. The CDR3 DNA is TGTGCCAGCATAGGAACGGGGGCTCGGGGTGAGCAGTTCTTC. This translates into CASIGTGARGEQFF. Variable domain in full (rest from reference TRBV2 and TRBJ2-1): EPEVTQTPSHQVTQMGQEVILRCVPISNHLYFYWYRQILGQKVEFLVSFYNNEISEKSEIFDDQFSVERPDGSNFTLKIRSTKLEDSAMYFCASIGTGARGEQFFGPGTRLTVL.

J is TRBJ1-5 and V is TRBV6-1, with unresolved D. Trimming cost V 7 bases and J 0 bases, with 10 bases left between them. Germline lookup yields CDR1 MNHNS and CDR2 SASEGT. CDR3 length: 14 amino acids. The CDR3 here is CASNTIYSNQPQHF. As DNA, the CDR3 is TGTGCCAGCAATACAATCTATAGCAATCAGCCCCAGCATTTT.

The genes are TRBV11-3 and TRBJ2-1; 9 bases line up with TRBD2. CDR1 and CDR2 from the germline V gene are SGHNT and YENEEA. V lost 3 bases, J lost 9 bases, and 6 bases stayed unmatched. This CDR3 spans 14 amino acids. The CDR3 nucleotides are TGTGCCAGCAGCTTGGAGCGGGGGGTAACTGAGCAGTTCTTC. Its translation is CASSLERGVTEQFF.

J is TRBJ2-7 and V is TRBV7-8; no clear D gene. V was cut by 3 bases and J by 2 bases, with 8 bases left in between. This CDR3 has 13 amino acids. Germline V lookup: CDR1 SGHVS, CDR2 FQNEAQ. In DNA, the CDR3 is TGTGCCAGCAGCTTCGGACGACCCTACGAGCAGTACTTC. This sequence encodes CASSFGRPYEQYF.

This chain joins TRBV7-2 and TRBJ2-7, with D possibly being TRBD2 (5 bases). The CDR3 loop spans 15 amino acids. Trimming stripped 5 bases from V and 3 bases from J, with 17 bases between. Germline V lookup: CDR1 SGHTA, CDR2 FQGNSA. CDR3 in amino acids: CASSRDGRGYYEQYF. The CDR3 DNA follows: TGTGCCAGCAGCCGAGACGGACGAGGGTACTACGAGCAGTACTTC.

The chain joins TRBV29-1 to TRBJ2-1, with D perhaps matching TRBD1 or TRBD2 (5 bases each). Trimming pared 1 base from V and 2 bases from J, leaving 24 bases between. This CDR3 has 19 amino acids. Germline CDR1 SQVTM, CDR2 ANQGSEA. The CDR3, as DNA: TGCAGCGTTGAAGGACAGATTGGGGCAGGGAGAGCGACCTACAATGAGCAGTTCTTC. Protein: CSVEGQIGAGRATYNEQFF.

DNA for the CDR3: TGTGCCAGCAGCACACGACAGGGTGAGAACACCGGGGAGCTGTTTTTT. It encodes CASSTRQGENTGELFF. The chain carries TRBV9 and TRBJ2-2; 7 nucleotides match TRBD1. The V segment lost 4 bases and the J segment 1 base; nucleotides outside the gene matches: 7. The CDR3 extends over 16 amino acids. Per germline, CDR1 SGDLS and CDR2 YYNGEE.

This clone was recorded once. The chain employs TRBV6-5 and TRBJ1-5; D ambiguous. The CDR3 has 15 residues. V was clipped by 5 bases and J by 0 bases, with 11 bases between them. CDR1 MNHEY and CDR2 SVGAGI come from the germline V gene. The CDR3, as DNA: TGTGCCAGCAGTAGGGAGTATTATAGCAATCAGCCCCAGCATTTT. Translating it yields CASSREYYSNQPQHF.

This sequence joins TRBV18 and TRBJ2-3; TRBD1 matches at 7 bases. The CDR3 is 14 amino acids. Unmatched junction bases numbered 2, after V lost 0 bases and J lost 5 bases. The germline CDR1 and CDR2 sequences are KGHSH and LQKENI. CDR3 protein: CASSPPTGEDTQYF. CDR3 sequence (DNA): TGTGCCAGCTCACCACCCACAGGGGAAGATACGCAGTATTTT.

This chain's CDR3 is CASSYVGDSRAFF. Written as DNA, the CDR3 is TGTGCCAGCAGTTATGTCGGGGATTCAAGGGCTTTCTTT. The rearrangement uses TRBV6-6 and TRBJ1-1; no reliable D call. Germline V gene sequence: CDR1 MNHNY, CDR2 SVGAGI (reference sequence). The CDR3 length is 13 residues. Between the trimmed V and J ends, which lost 3 bases and 11 bases, there was a span of 16 bases.

The chain uses TRBV7-2 and TRBJ1-1; 8 nucleotides match TRBD1. V lost 4 bases to trimming and J lost 5 bases; unmatched junction nucleotides: 12. Germline V gene sequence: CDR1 SGHTA, CDR2 FQGNSA. The CDR3 spans 16 residues. CDR3 coding DNA: TGTGCCAGCAGCTCAGAGGACAGGGTCCGGTGGACTGAAGCTTTCTTT. This gives the protein CASSSEDRVRWTEAFF.